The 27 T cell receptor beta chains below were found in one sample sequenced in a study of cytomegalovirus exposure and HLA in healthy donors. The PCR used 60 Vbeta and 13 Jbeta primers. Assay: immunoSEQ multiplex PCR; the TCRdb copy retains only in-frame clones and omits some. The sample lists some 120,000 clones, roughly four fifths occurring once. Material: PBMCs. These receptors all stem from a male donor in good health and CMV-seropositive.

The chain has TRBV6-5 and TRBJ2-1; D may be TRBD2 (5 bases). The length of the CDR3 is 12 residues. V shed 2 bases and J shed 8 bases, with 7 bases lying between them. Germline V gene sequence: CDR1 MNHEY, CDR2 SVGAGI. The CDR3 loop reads CASSYRGHEQFF. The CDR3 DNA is TGTGCCAGCAGTTACCGAGGGCATGAGCAGTTCTTC.

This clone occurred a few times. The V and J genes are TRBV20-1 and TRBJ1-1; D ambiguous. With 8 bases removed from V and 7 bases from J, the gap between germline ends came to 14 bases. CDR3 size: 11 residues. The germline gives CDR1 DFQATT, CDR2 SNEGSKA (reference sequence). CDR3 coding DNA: TGCAGTACGGACGGGATAGATGAAGCTTTCTTT. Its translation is CSTDGIDEAFF.

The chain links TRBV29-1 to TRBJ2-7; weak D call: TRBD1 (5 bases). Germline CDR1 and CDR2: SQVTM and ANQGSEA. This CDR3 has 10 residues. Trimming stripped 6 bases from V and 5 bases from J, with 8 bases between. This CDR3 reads CSVWGHEQYF. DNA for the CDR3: TGCAGCGTATGGGGCCACGAGCAGTACTTC.

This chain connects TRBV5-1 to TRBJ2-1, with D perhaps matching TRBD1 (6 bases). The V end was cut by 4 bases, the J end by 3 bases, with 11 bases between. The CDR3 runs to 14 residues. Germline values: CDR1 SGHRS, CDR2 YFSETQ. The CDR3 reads CASSEGVGYNEQFF. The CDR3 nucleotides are TGCGCCAGCAGCGAGGGGGTAGGCTACAATGAGCAGTTCTTC.

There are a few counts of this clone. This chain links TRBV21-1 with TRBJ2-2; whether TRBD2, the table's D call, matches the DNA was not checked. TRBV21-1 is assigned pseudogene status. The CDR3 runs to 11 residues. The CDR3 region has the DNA TGTGCCAGCAGCGAGCGGGGGGAGCTGTTTTTT. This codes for CASSERGELFF.

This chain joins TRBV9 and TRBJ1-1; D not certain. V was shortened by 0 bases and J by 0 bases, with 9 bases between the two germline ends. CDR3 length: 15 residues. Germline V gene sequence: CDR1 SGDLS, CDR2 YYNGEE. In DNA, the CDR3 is TGTGCCAGCAGCGTAGGGGAGGGTATGAACACTGAAGCTTTCTTT. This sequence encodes CASSVGEGMNTEAFF.

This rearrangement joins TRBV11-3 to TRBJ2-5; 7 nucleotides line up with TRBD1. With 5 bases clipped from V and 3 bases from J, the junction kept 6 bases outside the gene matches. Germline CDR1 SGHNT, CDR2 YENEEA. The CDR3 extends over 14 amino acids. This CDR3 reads CASSARQGEETQYF. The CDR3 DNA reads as TGTGCCAGCAGCGCCCGACAGGGAGAAGAGACCCAGTACTTC.

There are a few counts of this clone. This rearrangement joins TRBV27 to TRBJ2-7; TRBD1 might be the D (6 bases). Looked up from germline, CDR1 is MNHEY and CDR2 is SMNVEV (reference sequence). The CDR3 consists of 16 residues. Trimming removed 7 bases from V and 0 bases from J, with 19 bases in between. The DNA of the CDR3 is TGTGCCAGCAAAGTAGTTTGGGGGCTGAGCTCCTACGAGCAGTACTTC. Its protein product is CASKVVWGLSSYEQYF.

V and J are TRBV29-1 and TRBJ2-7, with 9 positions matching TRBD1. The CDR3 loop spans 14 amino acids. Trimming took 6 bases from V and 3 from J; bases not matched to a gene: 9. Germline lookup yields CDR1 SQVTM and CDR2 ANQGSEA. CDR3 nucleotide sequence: TGCAGCGTGATGGGGACAGGGATCTTCTACGAGCAGTACTTC. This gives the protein CSVMGTGIFYEQYF.

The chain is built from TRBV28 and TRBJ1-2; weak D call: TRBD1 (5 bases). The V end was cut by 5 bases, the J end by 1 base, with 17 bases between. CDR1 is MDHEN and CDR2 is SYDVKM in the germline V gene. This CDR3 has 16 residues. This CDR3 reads CASSVPRQRLNYGYTF. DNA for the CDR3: TGTGCCAGCAGTGTACCTAGACAGAGACTTAACTATGGCTACACCTTC.

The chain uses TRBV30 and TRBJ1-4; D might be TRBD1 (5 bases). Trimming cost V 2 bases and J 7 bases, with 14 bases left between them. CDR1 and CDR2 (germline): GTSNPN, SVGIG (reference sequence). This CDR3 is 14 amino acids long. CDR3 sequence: CAWSTLQGGEKLFF. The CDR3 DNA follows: TGTGCCTGGAGTACCCTTCAGGGTGGTGAAAAACTGTTTTTT.

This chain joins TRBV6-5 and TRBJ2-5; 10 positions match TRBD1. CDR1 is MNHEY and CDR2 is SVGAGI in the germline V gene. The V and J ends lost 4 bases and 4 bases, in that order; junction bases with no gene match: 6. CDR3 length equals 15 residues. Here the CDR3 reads CASSSRTGGVETQYF. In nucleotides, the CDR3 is TGTGCCAGCAGTTCGAGGACAGGGGGAGTAGAGACCCAGTACTTC.

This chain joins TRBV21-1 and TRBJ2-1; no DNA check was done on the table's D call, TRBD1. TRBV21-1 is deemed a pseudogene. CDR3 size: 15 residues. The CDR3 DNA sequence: TGTGCCAGCAGCAACTGGGACAGCGCCTACAATGAGCAGTTCTTC. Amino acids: CASSNWDSAYNEQFF.

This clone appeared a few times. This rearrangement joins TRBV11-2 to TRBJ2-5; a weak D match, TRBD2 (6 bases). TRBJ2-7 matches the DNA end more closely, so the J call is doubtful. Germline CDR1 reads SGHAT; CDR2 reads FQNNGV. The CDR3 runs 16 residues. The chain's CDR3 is CASRVSGGTGTYEQYF. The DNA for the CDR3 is TGTGCCAGCAGAGTTTCTGGCGGGACGGGAACCTACGAGCAGTACTTC.

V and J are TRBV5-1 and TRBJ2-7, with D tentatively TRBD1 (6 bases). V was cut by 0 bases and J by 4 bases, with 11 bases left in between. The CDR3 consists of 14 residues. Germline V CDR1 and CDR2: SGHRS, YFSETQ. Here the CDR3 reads CASSLVSGAYEQYF. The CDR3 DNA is TGCGCCAGCAGCTTGGTATCAGGGGCGTACGAGCAGTACTTC.

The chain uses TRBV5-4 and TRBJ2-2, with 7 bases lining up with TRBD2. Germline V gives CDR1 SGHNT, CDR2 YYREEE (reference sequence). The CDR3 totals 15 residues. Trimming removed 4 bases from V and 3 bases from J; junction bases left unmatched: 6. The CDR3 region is CASSDGGGYTGELFF. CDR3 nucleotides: TGTGCCAGCAGCGATGGGGGGGGGTACACCGGGGAGCTGTTTTTT.

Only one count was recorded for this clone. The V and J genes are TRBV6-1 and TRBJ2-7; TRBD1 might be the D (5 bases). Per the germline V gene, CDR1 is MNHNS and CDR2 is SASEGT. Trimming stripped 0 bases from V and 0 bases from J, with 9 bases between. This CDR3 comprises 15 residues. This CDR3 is CASSEARTPSYEQYF. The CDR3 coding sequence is TGTGCCAGCAGTGAAGCCAGGACACCCTCCTACGAGCAGTACTTC.

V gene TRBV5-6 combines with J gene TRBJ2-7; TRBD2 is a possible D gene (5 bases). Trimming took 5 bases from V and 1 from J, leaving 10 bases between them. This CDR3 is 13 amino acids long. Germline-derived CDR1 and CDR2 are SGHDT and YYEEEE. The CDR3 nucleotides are TGTGCCAGCAGAGAACTAGAATCCTACGAGCAGTACTTC. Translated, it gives CASRELESYEQYF.

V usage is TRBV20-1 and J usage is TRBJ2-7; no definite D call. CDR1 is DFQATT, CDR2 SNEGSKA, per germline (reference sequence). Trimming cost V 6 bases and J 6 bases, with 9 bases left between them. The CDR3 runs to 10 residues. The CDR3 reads CSARAREQYF. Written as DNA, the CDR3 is TGCAGTGCCCGCGCGCGCGAGCAGTACTTC.

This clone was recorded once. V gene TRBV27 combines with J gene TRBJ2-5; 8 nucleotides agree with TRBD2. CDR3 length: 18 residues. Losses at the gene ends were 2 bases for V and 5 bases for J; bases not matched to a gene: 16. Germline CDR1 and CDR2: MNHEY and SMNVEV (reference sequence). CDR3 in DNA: TGTGCCAGCAGTTTAAGAAAGACGGGGACTAGGGGACGGGAGACCCAGTACTTC. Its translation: CASSLRKTGTRGRETQYF.

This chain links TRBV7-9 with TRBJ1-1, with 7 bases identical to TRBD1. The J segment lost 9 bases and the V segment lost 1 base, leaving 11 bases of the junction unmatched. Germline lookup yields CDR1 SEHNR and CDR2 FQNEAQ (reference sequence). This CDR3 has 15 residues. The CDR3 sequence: CASSLEGARWGKAFF. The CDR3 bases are TGTGCCAGCAGCTTAGAGGGGGCCAGGTGGGGAAAAGCTTTCTTT.

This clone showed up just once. The CDR3 DNA is TGTGCCAGCAGCTCTCGGTCTCGTAGCACAGATACGCAGTATTTT. It specifies CASSSRSRSTDTQYF. The chain joins TRBV11-2 to TRBJ2-3; unclear D gene. CDR1 SGHAT and CDR2 FQNNGV come from the germline V gene. V was pared by 4 bases and J by 0 bases, with 11 bases between. There are 15 residues in the CDR3.

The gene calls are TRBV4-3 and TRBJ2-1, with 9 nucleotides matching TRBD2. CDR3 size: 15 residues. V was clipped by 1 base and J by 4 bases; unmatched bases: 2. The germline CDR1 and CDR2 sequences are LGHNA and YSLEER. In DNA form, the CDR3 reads TGCGCCAGCAGCCAAGCGCTAGCGGGGTACAATGAGCAGTTCTTC. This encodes CASSQALAGYNEQFF.

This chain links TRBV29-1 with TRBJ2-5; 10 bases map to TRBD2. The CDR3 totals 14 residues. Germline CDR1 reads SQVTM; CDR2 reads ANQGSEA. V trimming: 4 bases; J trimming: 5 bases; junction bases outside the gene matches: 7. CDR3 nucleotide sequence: TGCAGCGTTGCTCTAGCGGGAGTAGGTGAGACCCAGTACTTC. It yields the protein CSVALAGVGETQYF.

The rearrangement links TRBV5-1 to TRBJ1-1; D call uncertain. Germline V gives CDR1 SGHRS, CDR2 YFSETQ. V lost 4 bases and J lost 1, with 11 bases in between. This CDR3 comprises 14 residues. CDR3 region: CASSPTPGNTEAFF. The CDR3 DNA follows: TGCGCCAGCAGCCCCACTCCAGGGAACACTGAAGCTTTCTTT.

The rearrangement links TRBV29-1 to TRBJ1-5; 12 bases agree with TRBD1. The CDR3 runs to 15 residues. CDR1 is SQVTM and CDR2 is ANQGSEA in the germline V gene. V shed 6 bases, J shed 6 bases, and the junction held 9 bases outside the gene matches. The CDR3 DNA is TGCAGCGTGGAAACCGGGACAGGGGGCAGTCAGCCCCAGCATTTT. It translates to CSVETGTGGSQPQHF.

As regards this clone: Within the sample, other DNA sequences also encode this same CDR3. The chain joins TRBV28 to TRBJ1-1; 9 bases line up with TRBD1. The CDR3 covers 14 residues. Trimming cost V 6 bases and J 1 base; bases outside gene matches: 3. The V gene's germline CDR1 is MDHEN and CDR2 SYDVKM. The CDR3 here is CASRGTGRNTEAFF. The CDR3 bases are TGTGCCAGCAGAGGGACAGGGAGGAACACTGAAGCTTTCTTT.